This TCR beta chain was identified during a study of blood T cell repertoires in COVID-19 (dated by TCRdb to the early 2020s). About the study as a whole: The collaborator samples originated in the United States, Italy and Spain and spanned the acute and convalescent phases of COVID-19. The repertoires were released in a freely available public database meant as a resource for research on the immune response to SARS-CoV-2. The prospective study material was composed of cDNA or gDNA derived from T cells, B-cell-depleted T cells, or PBMCs. The samples were drawn from two sources: the first 160 participants of the ongoing ImmuneRACE study, and 1,254 subjects contributed by 6 global collaborators. Where available, HLA class I and class II types were obtained from metadata supplied by the sample provider rather than from assay-based typing. Deeply sampled blood TCRbeta repertoires from subjects exposed to, actively infected with, or recovered from COVID-19 were included in the dataset. The sample metadata nearly always contained a de-identified subject ID, COVID-19 status, age in years and sex.

As for this clone: The specificity of this receptor is unknown. The sample holds no much larger clone one base away, and base qualities are not on file.

The collaborating institutions used their own protocols to collect whole blood in K2EDTA tubes. For TCRbeta analysis, collaborators shipped samples as frozen whole blood, isolated PBMCs, or DNA extracted from either of those sample types. Broad study findings and their caveats: The quantity of clinical and demographic metadata differed by source and by participant and was supplied without curation.

TCRbeta CDR3 regions were amplified from genomic DNA using the immunoSEQ Assay, a bias-controlled multiplex PCR. Regarding the original processing steps: The number of nucleated cells in each sample was estimated by amplification of reference gene primers within the assay. To quantify the absolute abundance of each unique TCRbeta CDR3 rearrangement, sequence reads were collapsed and filtered. For each sample, productive Simpson clonality was calculated by taking the square root of Simpson's diversity index across productive rearrangements. The immuneACCESS repertoire file appears here via TCRdb, limited to in-frame rearrangements. These files lack a portion of the clones; in checked studies, under half of the deficit traces to unresolved V genes, and the cause of the others is not known. V and J calls and clone size come straight from that table; D and trimming were deduced from the DNA. The sample table records some 180,000 clones; 90% of these occur just once. The ten largest make up less than 0.7% of the sample.

From the cysteine through the phenylalanine, the CDR3 covers 12 amino acids. Kept here is only the CDR3 DNA, which spans 36 bases and is read in frame from base 1. Trimming takes 6 bases from V and 8 bases from J, and the germline ends sit 13 bases apart. From the germline V gene, CDR1 is MDHEN and CDR2 is SYDVKM. The rearranged segments are TRBV28 and TRBJ1-2, with no confident D gene call. The receptor was derived from a man aged 45-60 years with acute or convalescent COVID-19. The specimen sequenced was peripheral blood. The nucleotides read TGTGCCAGCAGGGAGGAGGGTGAGGGCTACACCTTC. Translation gives CASREEGEGYTF.